The 26 T cell receptor beta chains below were found in one sample sequenced in a study of T cells in Graves' hyperthyroidism and ophthalmopathy. RNA transcripts gave rise to amplified TCR beta CDR3 regions. Researchers ran a first-round RT-PCR on the TCR CDR3 using the HTBI primer set. TCRdb passed the multiplex PCR reads through MiXCR, listing each CDR3 protein once. The sample carries 600,000 to 750,000 distinct CDR3 sequences, 17% recorded once. Specimen: blood. Receptors originate from a man in his fifties or sixties with Graves' hyperthyroidism.

Many counts were recorded for this clonotype. This chain connects TRBV12-3 or TRBV12-4 to TRBJ2-1; 11 bases are shared with TRBD2. The CDR3 totals 15 residues. The ends lost 0 bases at V and 6 bases at J; junction bases unmatched: 1. The CDR3 DNA is TGTGCCAGCAGTTTAGCACTAGCGGGAGTCAATGAGCAGTTCTTC. Amino acid sequence: CASSLALAGVNEQFF.

The rearrangement joins TRBV27 to TRBJ2-4, with TRBD1 matching 8 bases. The length of the CDR3 is 16 residues. V shed 5 bases, J shed 3 bases, and the junction held 9 bases outside the gene matches. Germline loops: CDR1 MNHEY, CDR2 SMNVEV (reference sequence). This CDR3 reads CASSPGTGWDKNIQYF. The CDR3 DNA reads as TGTGCCAGCAGTCCGGGGACAGGATGGGACAAAAACATTCAGTACTTC.

This clonotype was seen only a few times. This chain joins TRBV7-2 and TRBJ2-1, with D possibly matching TRBD2 (5 bases). Germline CDR1 SGHTA, CDR2 FQGNSA. This CDR3 is built from 14 residues. Trimming cost V 2 bases and J 8 bases, with 13 bases left between them. CDR3 protein: CASSLRLNPHEQFF. CDR3 nucleotides: TGTGCCAGCAGCTTACGACTAAATCCCCATGAGCAGTTCTTC.

This clonotype was observed at least ten times. The V and J genes are TRBV18 and TRBJ1-4, with 12 bases aligning to TRBD1. CDR3 length: 14 residues. CDR1 and CDR2 (germline): KGHSH, LQKENI. J gave up 7 bases and V 4 bases, and 1 base lay outside the gene matches. The CDR3 DNA is TGTGCCAGCTCACGGGACAGGGGGCGTGAAAAACTGTTTTTT. Amino acids: CASSRDRGREKLFF. Full variable domain (outside the CDR3, taken from reference TRBV18 and TRBJ1-4): NAGVMQNPRHLVRRRGQEARLRCSPMKGHSHVYWYRQLPEEGLKFMVYLQKENIIDESGMPKERFSAEFPKEGPSILRIQQVVRGDSAAYFCASSRDRGREKLFFGSGTQLSVL.

This clonotype was counted ten times or more. V usage is TRBV2 and J usage is TRBJ1-1; D gene ambiguous. The CDR3 contains 14 residues. V lost 10 bases and J 0 bases, leaving 15 bases between the germline ends. Germline-derived CDR1 and CDR2 are SNHLY and FYNNEI. This CDR3 is CATLGGQLNTEAFF. CDR3 DNA: TGTGCCACTCTTGGTGGCCAATTGAACACTGAAGCTTTCTTT.

This clonotype occurred many times. The CDR3 region has the DNA TGTGCCAGCAGTTATTCAGGGTTGGAGACCCAGTACTTC. Translation: CASSYSGLETQYF. This chain joins TRBV6-1 and TRBJ2-5, with D possibly matching TRBD1 (5 bases). Trimming removed 5 bases at V and 5 bases at J, with 12 bases between. The length of the CDR3 is 13 residues. The germline V gene has CDR1 MNHNS and CDR2 SASEGT.

In this sample, this clonotype turned up many times. This chain joins TRBV10-3 and TRBJ2-3; perhaps TRBD2 as D (5 bases). The CDR3 consists of 16 residues. Looked up from germline, CDR1 is ENHRY and CDR2 is SYGVKD. V was cut by 3 bases and J by 3 bases, with 16 bases left in between. CDR3 amino acids: CAISDTRGKGTDTQYF. The CDR3 DNA reads as TGTGCCATCAGTGACACCAGAGGGAAGGGTACAGATACGCAGTATTTT.

The CDR3 protein is CASSSWQGTDTQYF. As DNA, the CDR3 is TGTGCCAGCAGTTCCTGGCAGGGCACAGATACGCAGTATTTT. V gene TRBV6-5 combines with J gene TRBJ2-3; no reliable D call. Looked up from germline, CDR1 is MNHEY and CDR2 is SVGAGI. The CDR3 covers 14 residues. Trimming removed 4 bases from V and 1 base from J, with 9 bases in between.

V and J are TRBV2 and TRBJ1-5, with D unresolved. Trimming removed 7 bases from V and 9 bases from J, with 13 bases in between. The V gene's germline CDR1 is SNHLY and CDR2 FYNNEI. The CDR3 sequence is 12 residues long. The CDR3 sequence: CASMVGPGPQHF. The CDR3 nucleotides read TGTGCCAGCATGGTAGGGCCAGGGCCCCAGCATTTT.

Turning to this clonotype: A single base separates this from a much larger clone, so it may be a read error. The genes are TRBV20-1 and TRBJ2-5; TRBD2 might be the D (6 bases). Deletions cut 1 base from V and 2 bases from J, with 11 bases between. The V gene's germline CDR1 is DFQATT and CDR2 SNEGSKA (reference sequence). The CDR3 consists of 14 residues. CDR3 sequence: CSARGGLPQETQYF. CDR3 DNA: TGCAGTGCTAGAGGGGGACTGCCTCAAGAGACCCAGTACTTC.

Only a few counts were recorded for this clonotype. CDR3 DNA: TGTGCCAGCAGTTCCGTGGGGGCTGGGGCCAACGTCCTGACTTTC. This sequence encodes CASSSVGAGANVLTF. The rearrangement links TRBV6-1 to TRBJ2-6; D is perhaps TRBD1 or TRBD2 (5 bases each). Germline lookup yields CDR1 MNHNS and CDR2 SASEGT. V was shortened by 5 bases and J by 2 bases, with 10 bases between the two germline ends. The CDR3 spans 15 residues.

The genes are TRBV20-1 and TRBJ2-5; 7 bases line up with TRBD1. J gave up 5 bases and V 4 bases, and 7 bases lay outside the gene matches. This CDR3 has 13 amino acids. Germline V gene data show CDR1 as DFQATT and CDR2 as SNEGSKA (reference sequence). The chain's CDR3 is CSAKGASTETQYF. In DNA form, the CDR3 reads TGCAGTGCTAAGGGGGCTAGCACTGAGACCCAGTACTTC.

This clonotype came up a few times. V and J are TRBV20-1 and TRBJ2-3, with a possible D match to TRBD2 (5 bases). The V and J ends lost 5 bases and 6 bases respectively, with 15 bases between them. Germline lookup yields CDR1 DFQATT and CDR2 SNEGSKA (reference sequence). This CDR3 spans 13 amino acids. The CDR3 DNA sequence: TGCAGTGCTGGACTTAACCTATACGATACGCAGTATTTT. Translating it yields CSAGLNLYDTQYF.

This clonotype was counted ten times or more. V is TRBV7-2 and J is TRBJ2-7; D uncertain. Germline CDR1 SGHTA, CDR2 FQGNSA. This CDR3 contains 14 residues. V lost 5 bases and J 0 bases, leaving 11 bases between the germline ends. For the CDR3, the DNA is TGTGCCAGCAGCCCCTCACGGGCCTCCTACGAGCAGTACTTC. This codes for CASSPSRASYEQYF.

The chain uses TRBV30 and TRBJ1-2; D unclear. Looked up from germline, CDR1 is GTSNPN and CDR2 is SVGIG (reference sequence). V gave up 5 bases and J gave up 3 bases, with 7 bases separating them. The CDR3 runs 11 residues. The chain's CDR3 is CAWGRDYGYTF. In DNA, the CDR3 is TGTGCCTGGGGACGGGACTATGGCTACACCTTC.

This chain joins TRBV20-1 and TRBJ2-3, with D possibly TRBD2 on 6 matching bases. Germline V gene lookup returns CDR1 DFQATT and CDR2 SNEGSKA (reference sequence). The V end lost 7 bases, the J end lost 1 base, and 18 bases lay between the germline ends. This CDR3 comprises 15 residues. The CDR3 DNA follows: TGCAGTGTTTCCTGGGCGGGAAAAGGCACAGATACGCAGTATTTT. Translating it yields CSVSWAGKGTDTQYF.

This clonotype appeared once. With a much larger clone just one base away, this may be a read error. V gene TRBV27 combines with J gene TRBJ1-2, with 11 nucleotides matching TRBD1. V trimming: 5 bases; J trimming: 6 bases; junction bases outside the gene matches: 11. Germline V gene sequence: CDR1 MNHEY, CDR2 SMNVEV (reference sequence). This CDR3 is 16 amino acids long. The CDR3: CASSLQRDRGLDGYTF. The CDR3 DNA reads TGTGCCAGCAGTCTACAACGGGACAGGGGGTTGGATGGCTACACCTTC.

This chain connects TRBV7-9 to TRBJ2-7; D is undetermined. V lost 4 bases, J lost 5 bases, and 6 bases lay in between. The CDR3 spans 11 residues. CDR1 and CDR2 (germline): SEHNR, FQNEAQ (reference sequence). CDR3 nucleotides: TGTGCCAGCAGCTCCCTTCACGAGCAGTACTTC. Its protein is CASSSLHEQYF.

This clonotype was observed a handful of times. Given a much more abundant clone one base away, this may be a read error. This chain connects TRBV6-2 or TRBV6-3 to TRBJ2-7; tentative D call: TRBD1 (5 bases). Between the trimmed V and J ends, which lost 5 bases and 0 bases, there was a span of 11 bases. The V gene's germline CDR1 is MNHEY and CDR2 SVGEGT. This CDR3 is 14 amino acids long. The CDR3 loop is CASSRTSSSYEQYF. The DNA for the CDR3 is TGTGCCAGCAGTCGGACAAGTAGCTCCTACGAGCAGTACTTC.

The sample holds many counts of this clonotype. This chain joins TRBV11-2 and TRBJ2-7; D is possibly TRBD1 (7 bases). This CDR3 is built from 14 residues. Germline V gives CDR1 SGHAT, CDR2 FQNNGV. The V and J ends lost 5 bases and 5 bases respectively, with 16 bases between them. The CDR3 nucleotides read TGTGCCAGCAGCCCCCAGGGGGGTTACCACGAGCAGTACTTC. Amino acid sequence: CASSPQGGYHEQYF.

This clonotype was recorded at least ten times. The chain combines TRBV28 with TRBJ1-1; 8 bases agree with TRBD1. Germline CDR1 MDHEN, CDR2 SYDVKM. The CDR3 covers 15 residues. After removal of 6 bases from V and 0 bases from J, the junction contained 6 bases not matched to a gene. CDR3 sequence: CASSQTGAMNTEAFF. The CDR3 coding sequence is TGTGCCAGCAGCCAGACAGGGGCCATGAACACTGAAGCTTTCTTT.

This clonotype was recorded many times. The chain combines TRBV11-2 with TRBJ2-7; D ambiguous. The CDR3 is made up of 15 amino acids. CDR1 SGHAT and CDR2 FQNNGV come from the germline V gene. V lost 0 bases and J lost 0, with 9 bases in between. The CDR3 coding sequence is TGTGCCAGCAGCTTAGAAGGGATGAGCTCCTACGAGCAGTACTTC. Protein product: CASSLEGMSSYEQYF.

This clonotype was observed a few times. This CDR3 reads CASSLRGGDSPLHF. The CDR3 nucleotides read TGTGCCAGCAGCCTCAGGGGAGGGGATTCACCCCTCCACTTT. This rearrangement joins TRBV3-1 to TRBJ1-6; possible D gene TRBD1, 6 bases. This CDR3 is 14 amino acids long. V lost 4 bases and J lost 8, with 12 bases in between. Germline-derived CDR1 and CDR2 are LGHDT and YNNKEL (reference sequence).

This clonotype has a handful of counts. The gene calls are TRBV3-1 and TRBJ2-6, with 9 bases fitting TRBD1. CDR3 length: 18 amino acids. The ends lost 6 bases at V and 0 bases at J; junction bases unmatched: 9. Germline CDR1 LGHDT, CDR2 YNNKEL (reference sequence). CDR3 residues: CASSLPGQGYSGANVLTF. The CDR3 DNA reads as TGTGCCAGCAGTCTTCCGGGACAGGGCTACTCTGGGGCCAACGTCCTGACTTTC. Based on the CDR3 plus reference TRBV3-1 and TRBJ2-6, the full variable domain is DTAVSQTPKYLVTQMGNDKSIKCEQNLGHDTMYWYKQDSKKFLKIMFSYNNKELIINETVPNRFSPKSPDKAHLNLHINSLELGDSAVYFCASSLPGQGYSGANVLTFGAGSRLTVL.

The rearrangement links TRBV12-3 or TRBV12-4 to TRBJ2-7, with 8 positions matching TRBD2. This CDR3 is 14 amino acids long. V trimming: 4 bases; J trimming: 2 bases; junction bases outside the gene matches: 4. The CDR3 bases are TGTGCCAGCAGTTCTCCAGCGGGGGCCTACGAGCAGTACTTC. Translation gives CASSSPAGAYEQYF.

This clonotype was counted between two and nine times. The rearrangement uses TRBV30 and TRBJ2-3; TRBD2 might be the D (5 bases). Germline V lookup: CDR1 GTSNPN, CDR2 SVGIG (reference sequence). The CDR3 has 11 amino acids. Trimming took 0 bases from V and 12 from J, leaving 10 bases between them. The CDR3 DNA sequence: TGTGCCTGGAGTGTACTAGGAGTACAGTATTTT. Protein product: CAWSVLGVQYF.